One and the same sample provided the 13 T cell receptor beta chains below, sequenced in a study of T cell responses to AZD1222 COVID-19 vaccine. Only in-frame clones appear in the TCRdb table, and some are missing; sequencing was by immunoSEQ multiplex PCR. The sample lists roughly 150,000 clones; 85% to 95% were seen once. The sequencing used peripheral blood, collected 28 days after the second AZD1222 dose. The receptors stem from an adult who received the AZD1222 COVID-19 vaccine.

This chain uses TRBV27 with TRBJ1-2; D unresolved. This CDR3 spans 14 amino acids. With 4 bases removed from V and 6 bases from J, the gap between germline ends came to 15 bases. Germline assignment: CDR1 MNHEY and CDR2 SMNVEV (reference sequence). The CDR3 nucleotides read TGTGCCAGCAGTTATCCGGGCCCCCTTCATGGCTACACCTTC. As protein: CASSYPGPLHGYTF.

V and J are TRBV9 and TRBJ2-1, with 9 nucleotides matching TRBD2. Looked up from germline, CDR1 is SGDLS and CDR2 is YYNGEE. V lost 0 bases to trimming and J lost 4 bases; unmatched junction nucleotides: 8. The CDR3 has 17 residues. CDR3 amino acids: CASSVESGTSWYNEQFF. In DNA, the CDR3 is TGTGCCAGCAGCGTAGAATCGGGGACTAGCTGGTACAATGAGCAGTTCTTC.

The chain recombines TRBV14 with TRBJ1-2; possible D gene TRBD1, 6 bases. V dropped 4 bases and J dropped 3 bases, with 9 bases sitting between them. The V gene's germline CDR1 is SGHDN and CDR2 FVKESK. This CDR3 region has 13 residues. The chain's CDR3 is CASSRQVDYGYTF. The CDR3, as DNA: TGTGCCAGCAGCCGACAGGTCGACTATGGCTACACCTTC.

The V gene is TRBV27, the J gene TRBJ2-3; possible D gene TRBD1, 6 bases. Trimming removed 3 bases from V and 9 bases from J, with 19 bases in between. This CDR3 has 15 amino acids. The germline gives CDR1 MNHEY, CDR2 SMNVEV (reference sequence). This CDR3 reads CASSFSRTAVLTQYF. In nucleotides, the CDR3 is TGTGCCAGCAGTTTTTCCCGGACAGCCGTTCTGACGCAGTATTTT.

CDR3 nucleotides: TGTGCCAGCAGTTACTCGAGGGGGAACACCATATATTTT. As protein: CASSYSRGNTIYF. V usage is TRBV6-5 and J usage is TRBJ1-3; tentative D call: TRBD1 (6 bases). Germline values: CDR1 MNHEY, CDR2 SVGAGI. V was trimmed by 0 bases and J by 7 bases, leaving 7 bases between them. The CDR3 is 13 amino acids.

This chain connects TRBV5-4 to TRBJ2-2; 13 bases fit TRBD2. Per the germline V gene, CDR1 is SGHNT and CDR2 is YYREEE (reference sequence). The CDR3 is made up of 17 amino acids. V lost 2 bases to trimming and J lost 6 bases; unmatched junction nucleotides: 7. The CDR3 loop is CASSLYRLAGGAGELFF. CDR3 coding DNA: TGTGCCAGCAGCTTATACAGACTAGCGGGAGGCGCCGGGGAGCTGTTTTTT.

This chain connects TRBV7-9 to TRBJ1-1; TRBD1 is a possible D gene (5 bases). Germline lookup yields CDR1 SEHNR and CDR2 FQNEAQ (reference sequence). CDR3 size: 16 residues. V was pared by 4 bases and J by 3 bases, with 18 bases between. CDR3 nucleotides: TGTGCCAGCAGCTCCCAAGGCGGGCAGGGATACACTGAAGCTTTCTTT. Translating it yields CASSSQGGQGYTEAFF.

V and J are TRBV6-2 or TRBV6-3 and TRBJ2-2; D is undetermined. CDR1 MNHEY and CDR2 SVGEGT come from the germline V gene. This CDR3 comprises 13 residues. Trimming stripped 0 bases from V and 7 bases from J, with 6 bases between. CDR3 nucleotides: TGTGCCAGCAGTTACTCATCTGGCGGGGAGCTGTTTTTT. It yields the protein CASSYSSGGELFF.

The chain employs TRBV29-1 and TRBJ1-1, with D possibly matching TRBD1 (6 bases). V dropped 7 bases and J dropped 0 bases, with 12 bases sitting between them. The CDR3 extends over 13 amino acids. The germline gives CDR1 SQVTM, CDR2 ANQGSEA. The DNA for the CDR3 is TGCAGCGCCGCTGGGGGCATGAACACTGAAGCTTTCTTT. Residues: CSAAGGMNTEAFF.

The chain employs TRBV7-9 and TRBJ1-3; D gene unclear. This CDR3 has 15 residues. Germline values: CDR1 SEHNR, CDR2 FQNEAQ (reference sequence). The ends were cut back, 4 bases at V and 1 base at J, with 11 bases in the middle. In DNA form, the CDR3 reads TGTGCCAGCAGCTCTGACCGGGGTTCTGGAAACACCATATATTTT. Its translation: CASSSDRGSGNTIYF.

This chain joins TRBV6-5 and TRBJ1-1; D is unresolved. From germline, CDR1 is MNHEY and CDR2 SVGAGI. The CDR3 loop spans 14 amino acids. V shed 2 bases and J shed 5 bases, with 12 bases lying between them. CDR3 coding DNA: TGTGCCAGCAGTTACGGCGGTCCACCTACTGAAGCTTTCTTT. Translated, it gives CASSYGGPPTEAFF.

The CDR3 DNA follows: TGTGCCAGTAATCCGGGACAGGGGGTCACCGGGGAGCTGTTTTTT. Translated: CASNPGQGVTGELFF. This rearrangement joins TRBV19 to TRBJ2-2; TRBD1 matches at 11 bases. The V gene's germline CDR1 is LNHDA and CDR2 SQIVND (reference sequence). V shed 7 bases and J 4 bases; nucleotides not matched to a gene: 5. The CDR3 consists of 15 residues. Looking up the rest from reference TRBV19 and TRBJ2-2 gives the full variable domain: DGGITQSPKYLFRKEGQNVTLSCEQNLNHDAMYWYRQDPGQGLRLIYYSQIVNDFQKGDIAEGYSVSREKKESFPLTVTSAQKNPTAFYLCASNPGQGVTGELFFGEGSRLTVL.

The V call is TRBV12-3 or TRBV12-4, the J call TRBJ2-7, with D uncertain. V lost 5 bases to trimming and J lost 6 bases, with 11 bases between them. This CDR3 spans 12 amino acids. DNA of the CDR3: TGTGCCAGCAGTCCGGAGAGCGCCGAGCAGTACTTC. Residues: CASSPESAEQYF.